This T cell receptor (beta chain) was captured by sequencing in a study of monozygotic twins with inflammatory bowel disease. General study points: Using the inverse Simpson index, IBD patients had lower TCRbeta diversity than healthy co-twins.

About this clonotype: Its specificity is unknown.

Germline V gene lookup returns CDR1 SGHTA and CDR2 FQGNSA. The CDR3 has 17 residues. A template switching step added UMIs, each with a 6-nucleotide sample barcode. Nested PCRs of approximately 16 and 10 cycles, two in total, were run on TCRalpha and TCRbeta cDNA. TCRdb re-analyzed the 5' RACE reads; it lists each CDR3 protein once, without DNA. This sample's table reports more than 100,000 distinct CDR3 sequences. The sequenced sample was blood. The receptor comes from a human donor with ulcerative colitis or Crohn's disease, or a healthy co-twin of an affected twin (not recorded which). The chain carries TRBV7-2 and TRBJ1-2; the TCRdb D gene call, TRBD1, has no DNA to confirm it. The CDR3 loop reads CASSPESLQGLRYGYTF.